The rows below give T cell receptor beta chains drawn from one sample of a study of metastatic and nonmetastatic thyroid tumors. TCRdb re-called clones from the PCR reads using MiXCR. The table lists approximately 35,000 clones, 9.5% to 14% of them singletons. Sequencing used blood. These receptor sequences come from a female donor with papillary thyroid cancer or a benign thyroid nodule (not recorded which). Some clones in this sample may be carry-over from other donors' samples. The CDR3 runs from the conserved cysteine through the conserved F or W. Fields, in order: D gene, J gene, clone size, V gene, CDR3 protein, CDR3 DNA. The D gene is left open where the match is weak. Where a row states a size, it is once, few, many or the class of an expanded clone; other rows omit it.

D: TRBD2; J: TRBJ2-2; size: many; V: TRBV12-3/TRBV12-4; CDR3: CASSLDWRELGELFF; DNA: TGTGCCAGCAGTTTAGATTGGCGGGAGCTCGGGGAGCTGTTTTTT
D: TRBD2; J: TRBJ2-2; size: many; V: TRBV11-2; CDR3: CASSSGTSFNTGELFF; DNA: TGTGCCAGCAGCTCCGGGACTAGCTTTAACACCGGGGAGCTGTTTTTT
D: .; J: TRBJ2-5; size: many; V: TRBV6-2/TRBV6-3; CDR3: CASSYSNSGNRETQYF; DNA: TGTGCCAGCAGTTACTCAAATAGCGGCAACAGGGAGACCCAGTACTTC
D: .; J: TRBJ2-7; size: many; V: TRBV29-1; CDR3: CSARESSYEQYF; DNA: TGCAGCGCCCGGGAGAGCTCCTACGAGCAGTACTTC
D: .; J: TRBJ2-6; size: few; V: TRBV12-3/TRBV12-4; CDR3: CASRGGSALGGANVLTF; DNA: TGTGCCAGCAGGGGGGGCAGTGCCCTAGGAGGGGCCAACGTCCTTACTTTC
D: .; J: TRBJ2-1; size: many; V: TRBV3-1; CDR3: CASSQVTSYNEQFF; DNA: TGTGCCAGCAGCCAAGTTACCAGCTACAATGAGCAGTTCTTC
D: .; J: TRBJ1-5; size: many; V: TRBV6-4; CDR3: CASSPDFTMDQPQHF; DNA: TGTGCCAGCAGCCCCGACTTTACGATGGATCAGCCCCAGCATTTT
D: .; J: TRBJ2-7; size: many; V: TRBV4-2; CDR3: CASSPGLPGITNSEQYF; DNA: TGTGCCAGCAGCCCGGGGTTACCTGGAATTACGAATAGCGAGCAGTACTTC
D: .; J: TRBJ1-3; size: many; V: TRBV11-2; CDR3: CASSLMDSISGNTIYF; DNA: TGTGCCAGCAGCTTAATGGACAGTATTTCTGGAAACACCATATATTTT
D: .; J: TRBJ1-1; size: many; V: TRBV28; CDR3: CASSPPGLKNTEAFF; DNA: TGTGCCAGCAGTCCCCCGGGACTCAAGAACACTGAAGCTTTCTTT
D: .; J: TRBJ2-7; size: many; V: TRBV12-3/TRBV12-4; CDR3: CASSPGRGTSYEQYF; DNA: TGTGCCAGCAGTCCCGGACGGGGGACGAGCTACGAGCAGTACTTC
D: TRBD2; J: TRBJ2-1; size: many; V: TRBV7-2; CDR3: CASQSLSYGLAGSPMKYEQFF; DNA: TGTGCCAGCCAATCGCTCTCTTATGGACTAGCGGGATCCCCCATGAAATATGAGCAGTTCTTC
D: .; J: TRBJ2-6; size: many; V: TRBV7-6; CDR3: CASSPGDVSGANVLTF; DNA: TGTGCCAGCAGCCCTGGGGACGTCTCTGGGGCCAACGTCCTGACTTTC
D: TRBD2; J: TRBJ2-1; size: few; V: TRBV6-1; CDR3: CASSGGSSYNEQFF; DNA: TGTGCCAGCAGTGGCGGGAGCTCCTACAATGAGCAGTTCTTC
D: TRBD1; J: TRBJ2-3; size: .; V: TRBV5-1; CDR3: CASSLTGGGTDTQYF; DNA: TGCGCCAGCAGCTTGACAGGGGGCGGAACAGATACGCAGTATTTT
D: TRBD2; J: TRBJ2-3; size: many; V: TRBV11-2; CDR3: CASSLDSGGTDTQYF; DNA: TGTGCCAGCAGCTTAGATAGCGGGGGGACAGATACGCAGTATTTT
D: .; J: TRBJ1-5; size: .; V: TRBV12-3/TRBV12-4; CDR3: CASSSVAGDANQPQHF; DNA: TGTGCCAGCAGTTCGGTCGCCGGGGATGCCAATCAGCCCCAGCATTTT
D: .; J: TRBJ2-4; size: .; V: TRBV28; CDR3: CASSYGQTKNIQYF; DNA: TGTGCCAGCAGTTACGGTCAAACCAAAAACATTCAGTACTTC
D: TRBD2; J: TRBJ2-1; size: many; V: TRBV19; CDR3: CASSLTSGRVNEQFF; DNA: TGTGCCAGTAGCCTGACTAGCGGGAGGGTCAATGAGCAGTTCTTC
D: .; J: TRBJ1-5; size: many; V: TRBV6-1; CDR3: CASSFPPGGVEQPQHF; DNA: TGTGCCAGCAGTTTCCCGCCAGGCGGGGTGGAACAGCCCCAGCATTTT
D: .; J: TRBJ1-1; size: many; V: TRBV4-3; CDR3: CASSQGGNTEAFF; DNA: TGCGCCAGCAGCCAAGGGGGGAACACTGAAGCTTTCTTT
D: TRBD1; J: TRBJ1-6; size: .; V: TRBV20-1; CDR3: CSARAAIQGLNSPLHF; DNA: TGCAGTGCTAGAGCGGCGATACAGGGGCTAAATTCACCCCTCCACTTT
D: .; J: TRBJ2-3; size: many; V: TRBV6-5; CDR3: CASSYSFVMETTDTQYF; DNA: TGTGCCAGCAGTTACTCCTTTGTAATGGAAACTACAGATACGCAGTATTTT
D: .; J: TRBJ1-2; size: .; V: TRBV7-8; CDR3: CASSDEGYGYTF; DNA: TGTGCCAGCAGCGACGAGGGCTATGGCTACACCTTC
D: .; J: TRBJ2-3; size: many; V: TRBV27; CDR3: CASSLSKWVRDWYF; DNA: TGTGCCAGCAGTTTATCGAAGTGGGTGCGGGATTGGTATTTT
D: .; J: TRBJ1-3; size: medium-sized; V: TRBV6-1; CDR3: CASSGGNGNTIYF; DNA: TGTGCCAGCAGTGGAGGGAATGGAAACACCATATATTTT
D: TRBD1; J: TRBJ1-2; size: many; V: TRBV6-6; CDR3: CASSYLGPGGFDGYTF; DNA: TGTGCCAGCAGTTACCTTGGCCCAGGGGGCTTCGATGGCTACACCTTC
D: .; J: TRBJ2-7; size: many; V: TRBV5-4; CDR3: CASSDGPSYEQYF; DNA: TGTGCCAGCAGCGACGGGCCCTCCTACGAGCAGTACTTC
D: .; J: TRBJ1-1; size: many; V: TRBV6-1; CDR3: CASSSGVTDEAFF; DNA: TGTGCCAGCAGTTCGGGGGTGACAGATGAAGCTTTCTTT
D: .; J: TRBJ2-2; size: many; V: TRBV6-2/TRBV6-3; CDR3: CASSSGDTGELFF; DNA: TGTGCCAGCAGCAGCGGCGACACCGGGGAGCTGTTTTTT
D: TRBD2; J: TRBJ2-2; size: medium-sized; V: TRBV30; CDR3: CAWSTGGYTGELFF; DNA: TGTGCCTGGAGTACGGGAGGGTACACCGGGGAGCTGTTTTTT
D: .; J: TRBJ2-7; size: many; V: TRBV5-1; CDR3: CASSLHSLAVYEQYF; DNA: TGCGCCAGCAGCTTGCATTCTCTAGCCGTTTACGAGCAGTACTTC
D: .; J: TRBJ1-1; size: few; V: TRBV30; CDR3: CAWSNRALGTEAFF; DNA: TGTGCCTGGAGTAACAGGGCTTTAGGCACTGAAGCTTTCTTT
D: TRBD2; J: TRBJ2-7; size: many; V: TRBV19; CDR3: CASRSSSGLYEQYF; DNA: TGTGCCAGTAGGTCGAGTAGCGGGCTATACGAGCAGTACTTC
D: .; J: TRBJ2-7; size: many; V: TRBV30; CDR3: CACETGLPYEQYF; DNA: TGTGCCTGCGAAACAGGGCTTCCCTACGAGCAGTACTTC
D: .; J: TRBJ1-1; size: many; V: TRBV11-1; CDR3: CASSLDWGRYTEAFF; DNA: TGTGCCAGCAGCCTAGATTGGGGCCGATACACTGAAGCTTTCTTT
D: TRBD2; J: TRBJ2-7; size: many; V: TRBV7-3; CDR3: CASSSGLAGEEQYF; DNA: TGTGCCAGCAGCTCGGGACTAGCGGGAGAAGAGCAGTACTTC
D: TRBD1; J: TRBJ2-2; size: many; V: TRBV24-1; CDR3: CATRDTGGNTGELFF; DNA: TGTGCCACCAGAGATACAGGGGGGAACACCGGGGAGCTGTTTTTT
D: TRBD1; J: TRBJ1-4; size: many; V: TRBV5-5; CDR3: CASSLGDRLNEKLFF; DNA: TGTGCCAGCAGCTTGGGGGACAGGCTTAATGAAAAACTGTTTTTT
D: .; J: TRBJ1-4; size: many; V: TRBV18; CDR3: CASSPGQPEELFF; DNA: TGTGCCAGCTCCCCCGGACAGCCCGAAGAACTGTTTTTT
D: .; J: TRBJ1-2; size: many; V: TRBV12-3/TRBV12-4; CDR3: CASSSGPTYGYTF; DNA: TGTGCCAGCAGTTCCGGACCGACCTATGGCTACACCTTC
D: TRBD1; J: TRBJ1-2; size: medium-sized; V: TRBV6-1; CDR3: CASGLKQGMPNYGYTF; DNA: TGTGCCAGCGGCCTTAAACAGGGGATGCCTAACTATGGCTACACCTTC
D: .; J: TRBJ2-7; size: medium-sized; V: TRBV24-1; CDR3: CATSSYEQYF; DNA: TGTGCCACCAGTAGTTACGAGCAGTACTTC
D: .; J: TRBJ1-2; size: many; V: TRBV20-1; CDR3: CSAATENYGYTF; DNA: TGCAGTGCGGCGACTGAGAACTATGGCTACACCTTC
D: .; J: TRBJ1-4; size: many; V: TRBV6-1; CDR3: CASRNVGTPGEKLFF; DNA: TGTGCCAGCAGGAACGTCGGGACTCCGGGGGAAAAACTGTTTTTT
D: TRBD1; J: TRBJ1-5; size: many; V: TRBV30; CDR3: CAWSVRQGWNQPQHF; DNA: TGTGCCTGGAGTGTAAGACAGGGATGGAATCAGCCCCAGCATTTT
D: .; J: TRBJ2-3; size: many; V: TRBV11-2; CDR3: CASSPPADTQYF; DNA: TGTGCCAGCAGCCCCCCGGCCGATACGCAGTATTTT
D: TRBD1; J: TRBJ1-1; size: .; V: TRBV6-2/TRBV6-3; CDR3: CASSSSDRPSPMYPEAFF; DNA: TGTGCCAGCAGTTCCTCGGACAGGCCAAGCCCTATGTACCCTGAAGCTTTCTTT
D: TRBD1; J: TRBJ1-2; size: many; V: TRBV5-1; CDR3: CASSLPLDRGYGYTF; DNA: TGCGCCAGCAGCTTGCCCCTTGACAGGGGTTACGGCTACACCTTC
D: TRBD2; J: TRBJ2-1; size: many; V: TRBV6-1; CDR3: CASNPSGSVYEQFF; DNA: TGTGCCAGCAATCCTAGCGGGAGTGTCTATGAGCAGTTCTTC
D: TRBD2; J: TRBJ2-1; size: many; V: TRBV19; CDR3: CARDTFSREGPYNEQFF; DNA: TGTGCCAGGGACACTTTTTCGCGGGAGGGGCCCTACAATGAGCAGTTCTTC
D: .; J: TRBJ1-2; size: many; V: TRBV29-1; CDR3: CSVELELNYGYTF; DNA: TGCAGCGTTGAACTGGAATTAAACTATGGCTACACCTTC
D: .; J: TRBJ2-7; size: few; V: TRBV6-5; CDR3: CASSYSKIPYEQYF; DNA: TGTGCCAGCAGTTACTCGAAAATCCCCTACGAGCAGTACTTC
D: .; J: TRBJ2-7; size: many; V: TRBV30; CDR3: CAWSVRWVKGAGEAREQYF; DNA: TGTGCCTGGAGTGTAAGATGGGTTAAGGGCGCAGGGGAAGCACGCGAGCAGTACTTC
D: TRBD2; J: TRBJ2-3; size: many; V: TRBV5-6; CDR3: CASSFSGRFVADTQYF; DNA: TGTGCCAGCAGCTTTAGCGGGAGATTCGTAGCAGATACGCAGTATTTT
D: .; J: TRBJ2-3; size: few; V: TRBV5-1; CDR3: CASSLGSTDTQYF; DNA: TGCGCCAGCAGCTTGGGGTCCACAGATACGCAGTATTTT
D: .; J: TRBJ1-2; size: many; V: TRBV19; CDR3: CASSIGTVYGYTF; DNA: TGTGCCAGTAGTATAGGGACAGTCTATGGCTACACCTTC
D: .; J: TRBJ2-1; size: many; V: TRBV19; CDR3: CASSTAEKQFF; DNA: TGTGCCAGTAGTACCGCAGAAAAGCAGTTCTTC